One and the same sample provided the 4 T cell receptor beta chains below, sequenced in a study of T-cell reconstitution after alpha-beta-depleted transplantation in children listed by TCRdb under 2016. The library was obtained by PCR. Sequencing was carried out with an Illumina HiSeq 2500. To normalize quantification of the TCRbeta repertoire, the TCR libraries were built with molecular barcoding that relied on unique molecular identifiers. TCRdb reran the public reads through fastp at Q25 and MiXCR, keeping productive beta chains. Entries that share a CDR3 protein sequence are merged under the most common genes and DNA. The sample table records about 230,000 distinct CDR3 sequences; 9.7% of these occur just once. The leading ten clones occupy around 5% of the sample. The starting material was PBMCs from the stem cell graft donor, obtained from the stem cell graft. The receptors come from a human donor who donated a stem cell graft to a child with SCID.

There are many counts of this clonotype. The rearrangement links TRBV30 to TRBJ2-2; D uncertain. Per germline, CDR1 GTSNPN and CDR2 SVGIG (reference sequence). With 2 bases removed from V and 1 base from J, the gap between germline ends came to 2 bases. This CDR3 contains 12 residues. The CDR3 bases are TGTGCCTGGAGTCGGAACACCGGGGAGCTGTTTTTT. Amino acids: CAWSRNTGELFF.

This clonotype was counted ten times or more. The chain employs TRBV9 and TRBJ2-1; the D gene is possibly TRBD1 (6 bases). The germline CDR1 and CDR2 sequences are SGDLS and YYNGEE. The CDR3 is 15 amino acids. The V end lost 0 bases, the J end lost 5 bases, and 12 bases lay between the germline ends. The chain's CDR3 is CASSVAGDDHNEQFF. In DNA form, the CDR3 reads TGTGCCAGCAGCGTAGCAGGGGACGACCACAATGAGCAGTTCTTC.

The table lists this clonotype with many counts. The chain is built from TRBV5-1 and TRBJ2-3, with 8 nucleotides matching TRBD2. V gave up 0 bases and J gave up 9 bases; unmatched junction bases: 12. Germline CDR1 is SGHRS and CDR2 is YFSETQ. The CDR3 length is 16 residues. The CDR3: CASSLELAAMMYTQYF. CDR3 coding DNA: TGCGCCAGCAGCTTGGAACTAGCGGCAATGATGTACACGCAGTATTTT.

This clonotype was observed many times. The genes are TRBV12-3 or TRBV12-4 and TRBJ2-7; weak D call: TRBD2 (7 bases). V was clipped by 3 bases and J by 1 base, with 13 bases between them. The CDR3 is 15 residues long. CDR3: CASSLWGGPSYEQYF. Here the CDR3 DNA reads TGTGCCAGCAGTTTGTGGGGGGGCCCTTCCTACGAGCAGTACTTC.